This paragraph covers one T cell receptor beta chain sequence. The sample is drawn from a study of blood T cell repertoires in COVID-19. Study-wide context: Donors in the United States, Italy and Spain gave samples during acute or convalescent COVID-19.

There are 14 residues in the CDR3. V lost 6 bases to trimming and J lost 3 bases; unmatched junction nucleotides: 5. Looked up from germline, CDR1 is MNHEY and CDR2 is SVGAGI. Produced via immunoSEQ multiplex PCR; TCRdb's table is partial and in-frame only. Of roughly 53,000 clones in the sample, approximately 85% are singletons; the top ten hold approximately 15%. This TCR came from a human donor in a cohort sampled during active COVID-19. The chain combines TRBV6-5 with TRBJ1-5, with 7 bases aligning to TRBD1. Source material: peripheral blood. CDR3 amino acids: CASREDRTNQPQHF. The CDR3 nucleotides are TGTGCCAGCAGAGAGGACAGGACCAATCAGCCCCAGCATTTT.